This T cell receptor (beta chain) derives from a study of breast tumors, draining lymph nodes, adjacent tissues. TCRdb reprocessed the multiplex PCR reads via MiXCR and lists one record per CDR3 protein. Of 25,000 to 40,000 distinct CDR3 sequences listed, 60% to 80% are singletons. Study-wide results and limits: Data fit most tumor T cells coming from lymph node, expanding in tumor. Luminal-like breast cancer showed significantly higher tumor–nontumor repertoire similarity than basal-like. Tumor T cell lymph node origin was a supported hypothesis, not proven. Tumor repertoires ranked between lymph nodes and nontumor tissue in diversity, with V and J gene preferences.

The CDR3 totals 15 residues. Looked up from germline, CDR1 is KGHSY and CDR2 is FQNENV. V was trimmed by 1 base and J by 0 bases, leaving 9 bases between them. This clonotype was recorded once. What it binds is unknown. Specimen: breast tumor tissue. This receptor was obtained from a female donor with breast cancer. Some clones in this sample may be carry-over from other donors' samples. The chain recombines TRBV16 with TRBJ1-2; D is possibly TRBD1 (5 bases). This CDR3 is CASSQWGSPNYGYTF. The CDR3 coding sequence is TGTGCCAGCAGCCAATGGGGCAGCCCTAACTATGGCTACACCTTC.